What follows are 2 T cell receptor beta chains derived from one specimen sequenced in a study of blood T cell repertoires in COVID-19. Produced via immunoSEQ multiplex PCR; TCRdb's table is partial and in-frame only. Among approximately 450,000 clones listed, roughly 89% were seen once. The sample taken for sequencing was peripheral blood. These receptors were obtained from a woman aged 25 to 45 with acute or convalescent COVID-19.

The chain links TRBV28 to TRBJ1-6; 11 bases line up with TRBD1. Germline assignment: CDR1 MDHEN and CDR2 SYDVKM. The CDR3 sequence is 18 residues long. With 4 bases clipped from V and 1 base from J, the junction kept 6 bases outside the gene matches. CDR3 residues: CASSSSGTGGSYNSPLHF. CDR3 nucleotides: TGTGCCAGCAGTTCCTCCGGGACAGGGGGATCCTATAATTCACCCCTCCACTTT. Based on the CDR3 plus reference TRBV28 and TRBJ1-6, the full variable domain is DVKVTQSSRYLVKRTGEKVFLECVQDMDHENMFWYRQDPGLGLRLIYFSYDVKMKEKGDIPEGYSVSREKKERFSLILESASTNQTSMYLCASSSSGTGGSYNSPLHFGNGTRLTVT.

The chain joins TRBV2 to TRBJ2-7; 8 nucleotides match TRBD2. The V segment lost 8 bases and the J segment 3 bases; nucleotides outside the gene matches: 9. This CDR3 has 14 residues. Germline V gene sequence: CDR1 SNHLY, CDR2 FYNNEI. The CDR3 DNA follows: TGTGCCAGCGGAAGCGAGCGGGGGTTCTACGAGCAGTACTTC. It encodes CASGSERGFYEQYF.